The subject of this entry is one TCR beta chain. This record comes from a study of OX40 agonist ivuxolimab in advanced cancers. CDR1 MGHRA and CDR2 YSYEKL come from the germline V gene. CDR3 length: 16 amino acids. V was clipped by 0 bases and J by 8 bases; unmatched bases: 8. The table came from immunoSEQ multiplex PCR; TCRdb's copy has only in-frame clones and leaves some out. The repertoire holds about 40,000 clones, more than 75% seen once, with 9.5% to 15% in the top ten. The material was CD4+ or CD8+ T cells sorted from blood, obtained in a trial of the OX40 agonist ivuxolimab. The sequence came from an adult with an advanced solid tumor such as melanoma, head and neck, liver or kidney cancer. The V gene is TRBV4-1, the J gene TRBJ2-1; TRBD1 agrees at 9 bases. DNA for the CDR3: TGCGCCAGCAGCCAAGAACCACCGGGACAGGGTTATGAGCAGTTCTTC. It specifies CASSQEPPGQGYEQFF.